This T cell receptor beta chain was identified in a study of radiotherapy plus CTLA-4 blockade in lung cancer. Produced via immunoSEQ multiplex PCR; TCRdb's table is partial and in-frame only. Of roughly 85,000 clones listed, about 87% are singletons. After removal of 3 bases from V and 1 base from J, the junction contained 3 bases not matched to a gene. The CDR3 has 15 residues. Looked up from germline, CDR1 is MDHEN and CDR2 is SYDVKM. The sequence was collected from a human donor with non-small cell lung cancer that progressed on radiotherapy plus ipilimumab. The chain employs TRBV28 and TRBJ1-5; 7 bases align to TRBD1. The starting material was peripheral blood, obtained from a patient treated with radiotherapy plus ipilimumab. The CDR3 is CASSLDRWSNQPQHF. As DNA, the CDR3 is TGTGCCAGCAGTTTGGACAGGTGGAGCAATCAGCCCCAGCATTTT.